This T cell receptor (beta chain) was profiled in a study of preoperative IRX-2 immunotherapy in early breast cancer. This sample's treatment: preoperative locoregional IRX-2 cytokine immunotherapy. This phase Ib study tested locoregional IRX-2 cytokine immunotherapy given before surgery. Data came from immunoSEQ multiplex PCR; TCRdb stores just in-frame clones and leaves some out. Of about 98,000 clones in the sample, about nine tenths were seen once. This receptor was obtained from a human donor with breast cancer. The sequencing used tumor tissue, collected after IRX-2 immunotherapy.

The CDR3 reads CASQLTSLEQFF. The CDR3 bases are TGTGCCAGCCAGTTGACTAGCCTCGAGCAGTTCTTC. The rearrangement links TRBV6-8 to TRBJ2-1; 7 nucleotides line up with TRBD2. Germline V gene sequence: CDR1 MNHGY, CDR2 SAAAGT. The CDR3 is 12 amino acids. J gave up 10 bases and V 8 bases, and 8 bases lay outside the gene matches.